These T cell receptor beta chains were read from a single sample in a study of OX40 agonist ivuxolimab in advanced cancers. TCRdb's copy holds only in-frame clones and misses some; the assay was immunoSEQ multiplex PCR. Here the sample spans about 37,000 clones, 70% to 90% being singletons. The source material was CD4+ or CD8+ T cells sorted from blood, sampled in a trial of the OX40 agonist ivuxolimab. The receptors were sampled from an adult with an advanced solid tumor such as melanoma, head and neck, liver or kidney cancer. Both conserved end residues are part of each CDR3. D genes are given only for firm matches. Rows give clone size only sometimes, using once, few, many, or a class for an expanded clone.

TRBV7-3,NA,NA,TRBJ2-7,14,CASSLTAGSYEQYF,TGTGCCAGCAGCTTAACGGCGGGGAGCTACGAGCAGTACTTC
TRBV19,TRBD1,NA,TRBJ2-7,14,CASSMGTGPYEQYF,TGTGCCAGTAGTATGGGGACAGGGCCTTACGAGCAGTACTTC
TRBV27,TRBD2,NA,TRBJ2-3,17,CASSLLLAGSYADTQYF,TGTGCCAGCAGCCTATTACTAGCGGGAAGCTATGCAGATACGCAGTATTTT
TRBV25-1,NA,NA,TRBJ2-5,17,CASSESGAGSFLETQYF,TGTGCCAGCAGTGAATCGGGGGCAGGGAGTTTCCTAGAGACCCAGTACTTC
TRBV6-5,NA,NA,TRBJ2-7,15,CASSYSSSLNYEQYF,TGTGCCAGCAGTTACTCATCTTCCCTGAACTACGAGCAGTACTTC
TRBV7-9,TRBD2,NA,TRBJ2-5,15,CASSFPPGLQETQYF,TGTGCCAGCAGCTTCCCTCCGGGACTACAAGAGACCCAGTACTTC
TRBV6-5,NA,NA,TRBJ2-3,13,CASSRTPADTQYF,TGTGCCAGCAGCCGAACCCCTGCAGATACGCAGTATTTT
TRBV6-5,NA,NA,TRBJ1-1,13,CASRKGVNTEAFF,TGTGCCAGCAGAAAGGGGGTGAACACTGAAGCTTTCTTT
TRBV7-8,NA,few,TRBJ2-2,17,CASSPDGPTGATGELFF,TGTGCCAGCAGCCCGGACGGGCCTACTGGAGCCACCGGGGAGCTGTTTTTT
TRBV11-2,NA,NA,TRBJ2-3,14,CASSFSSRVDTQYF,TGTGCCAGCAGCTTCTCCTCTAGAGTAGATACGCAGTATTTT
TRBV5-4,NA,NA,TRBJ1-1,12,CASSLARGEAFF,TGTGCCAGCAGCTTGGCCCGGGGCGAAGCTTTCTTT
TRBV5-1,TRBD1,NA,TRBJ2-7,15,CASSSLTGRSYEQYF,TGCGCCAGCAGCTCGCTGACAGGGCGCTCCTACGAGCAGTACTTC
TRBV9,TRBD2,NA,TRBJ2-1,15,CASSVDGGSYNEQFF,TGTGCCAGCAGCGTAGACGGGGGGTCTTACAATGAGCAGTTCTTC
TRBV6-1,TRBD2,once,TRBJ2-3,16,CASSEYGTSGTDTQYF,TGTGCCAGCAGTGAGTACGGGACTAGCGGCACAGATACGCAGTATTTT
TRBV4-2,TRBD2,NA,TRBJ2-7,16,CASSLEWTSGRYEQYF,TGTGCCAGCAGCCTTGAATGGACTAGCGGTCGTTACGAGCAGTACTTC
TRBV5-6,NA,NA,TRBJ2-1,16,CASSLPGTATYNEQFF,TGTGCCAGCAGCTTGCCCGGGACTGCCACCTACAATGAGCAGTTCTTC
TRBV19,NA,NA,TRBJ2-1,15,CASSIVASARNEQFF,TGTGCCAGTAGTATTGTGGCTAGCGCCCGGAATGAGCAGTTCTTC
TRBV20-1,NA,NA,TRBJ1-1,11,CSARAEVRAFF,TGCAGTGCTAGAGCGGAGGTACGAGCTTTCTTT
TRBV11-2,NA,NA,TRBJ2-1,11,CASSPHGEQFF,TGTGCCAGCAGCCCGCATGGTGAGCAGTTCTTC
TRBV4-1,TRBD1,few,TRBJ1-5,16,CASSLTLQGPNQPQHF,TGCGCCAGCAGCCTTACCCTACAGGGGCCAAATCAGCCCCAGCATTTT
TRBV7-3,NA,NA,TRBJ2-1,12,CASSTRSNEQFF,TGTGCCAGCAGCACCCGGAGCAATGAGCAGTTCTTC
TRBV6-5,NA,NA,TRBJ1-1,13,CASSYPGNTEAFF,TGTGCCAGCAGTTACCCCGGGAACACTGAAGCTTTCTTT
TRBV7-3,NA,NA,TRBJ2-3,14,CASSSGGVTDTQYF,TGTGCCAGCAGCTCGGGCGGGGTGACAGATACGCAGTATTTT
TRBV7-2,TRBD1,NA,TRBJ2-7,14,CASSPGQGAYEQYF,TGTGCCAGCAGCCCGGGACAGGGGGCTTACGAGCAGTACTTC
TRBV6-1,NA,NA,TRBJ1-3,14,CASTIQGTGNTIYF,TGTGCCAGCACTATTCAGGGAACTGGAAACACCATATATTTT
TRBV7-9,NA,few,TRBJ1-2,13,CASRRDTLLGYTF,TGTGCCAGCAGGCGGGACACTCTGCTCGGCTACACCTTC
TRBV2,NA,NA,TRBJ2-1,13,CASSERWDNEQFF,TGTGCCAGCAGTGAACGCTGGGACAATGAGCAGTTCTTC
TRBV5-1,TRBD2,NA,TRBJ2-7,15,CASSSGTSGSNEQYF,TGCGCCAGCAGCTCGGGGACTAGCGGGAGTAACGAGCAGTACTTC
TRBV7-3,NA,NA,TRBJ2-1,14,CASSQTRTANEQFF,TGTGCCAGCAGTCAAACCCGGACGGCGAATGAGCAGTTCTTC
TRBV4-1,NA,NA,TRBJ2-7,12,CASSSQGYEQYF,TGTGCCAGCAGCTCTCAGGGCTACGAGCAGTACTTC
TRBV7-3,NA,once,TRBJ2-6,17,CASSLDSVTSGANVLTF,TGTGCCAGCAGCTTAGACTCAGTAACCTCTGGGGCCAACGTCCTGACTTTC
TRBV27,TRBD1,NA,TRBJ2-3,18,CASSFRTGYAIFTDTQYF,TGTGCCAGCAGTTTTAGGACAGGGTATGCGATTTTCACAGATACGCAGTATTTT
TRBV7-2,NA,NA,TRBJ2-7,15,CASSFRGLGLGEQYF,TGTGCCAGCAGCTTTCGCGGGCTGGGCCTGGGAGAGCAGTACTTC
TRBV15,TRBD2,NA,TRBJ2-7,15,CATSDPGLGIHEQYF,TGTGCCACCAGCGATCCGGGACTAGGAATCCACGAGCAGTACTTC
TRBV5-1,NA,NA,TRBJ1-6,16,CASSLSGAPPNSPLHF,TGCGCCAGCAGCTTGTCAGGGGCTCCCCCTAATTCACCCCTCCACTTT
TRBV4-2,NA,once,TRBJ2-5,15,CASSQVKRFQETQYF,TGTGCCAGCAGCCAAGTTAAGCGGTTCCAAGAGACCCAGTACTTC
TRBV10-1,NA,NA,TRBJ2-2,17,CASSVNLAVMNTGELFF,TGCGCCAGCAGTGTTAATTTAGCCGTCATGAACACCGGGGAGCTGTTTTTT
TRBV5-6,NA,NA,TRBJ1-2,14,CASSLQGFNYGYTF,TGTGCCAGCAGCTTACAAGGGTTTAACTATGGCTACACCTTC
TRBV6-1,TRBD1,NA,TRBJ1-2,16,CASSALQSGTGGGYTF,TGTGCCAGCAGTGCTCTTCAGTCCGGGACAGGGGGAGGCTACACCTTC
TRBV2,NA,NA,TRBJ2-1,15,CASSVQGRGYNEQFF,TGTGCCAGCAGTGTCCAGGGAAGAGGCTACAATGAGCAGTTCTTC
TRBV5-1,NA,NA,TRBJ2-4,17,CASSLAGTQLAKNIQYF,TGCGCCAGCAGCTTGGCCGGGACGCAGCTAGCCAAAAACATTCAGTACTTC
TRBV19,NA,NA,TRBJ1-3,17,CASSLRDKRPSGNTIYF,TGTGCCAGTAGTTTACGGGACAAACGCCCCTCTGGAAACACCATATATTTT
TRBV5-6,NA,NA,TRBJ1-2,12,CASSPGQYGYTF,TGTGCCAGCAGCCCAGGACAGTATGGCTACACCTTC
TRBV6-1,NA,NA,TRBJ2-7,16,CASSEQSPGEPYEQYF,TGTGCCAGCAGTGAACAATCGCCAGGGGAGCCCTACGAGCAGTACTTC
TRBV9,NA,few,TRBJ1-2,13,CASSVLSEGGHTF,TGTGCCAGCAGCGTTTTATCGGAGGGAGGTCACACCTTC
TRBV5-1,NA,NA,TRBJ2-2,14,CASSLASGAGELFF,TGCGCCAGCAGCTTGGCGTCGGGGGCCGGGGAGCTGTTTTTT